These 23 T cell receptor beta chains came from one sample sequenced in a study of CD8 T cells in Susac syndrome. It was with random hexamers that roughly 0.45 to 1 ug RNA was reverse transcribed. TCRdb ran MiXCR on the immunoSEQ multiplex PCR reads and lists one entry per CDR3 protein. The data show about 150,000 distinct CDR3 sequences, roughly 95% seen once. The sample comprised CD4+ T cells from PBMCs. All receptors come from a human donor in good health.

V and J are TRBV18 and TRBJ2-7, with a tentative D call TRBD2 (6 bases). V dropped 0 bases and J dropped 6 bases, with 9 bases sitting between them. CDR1 and CDR2 (germline): KGHSH, LQKENI. CDR3 length: 13 amino acids. Written as DNA, the CDR3 is TGTGCCAGCTCACCACCAGTCGGGAGCGAGCAGTACTTC. Its translation: CASSPPVGSEQYF.

J is TRBJ1-2 and V is TRBV6-5; 7 positions match TRBD1. This CDR3 spans 16 amino acids. Germline assignment: CDR1 MNHEY and CDR2 SVGAGI. The V and J ends lost 5 bases and 5 bases, in that order; junction bases with no gene match: 14. CDR3 bases: TGTGCCAGCAGTAACCTCAGGGGAGCGACAGGGTATGGCTACACCTTC. This sequence encodes CASSNLRGATGYGYTF.

The CDR3 is CASSDYRDRTYEQYF. The DNA of the CDR3 is TGTGCCAGCAGCGACTACCGGGACAGGACCTACGAGCAGTACTTC. The chain joins TRBV7-9 to TRBJ2-7, with TRBD1 matching over 8 bases. Germline trimming cut 5 bases from V and 2 bases from J; bases unmatched to any gene: 8. This CDR3 is 15 amino acids long. Germline CDR1 and CDR2: SEHNR and FQNEAQ (reference sequence).

This chain links TRBV19 with TRBJ2-6, with TRBD2 as a possible D gene (5 bases). The CDR3 sequence is 14 residues long. From germline, CDR1 is LNHDA and CDR2 SQIVND (reference sequence). The V gene lost 3 bases and the J gene lost 8 bases, with 11 bases spanning the gap. CDR3 nucleotides: TGTGCCAGTAGTATTCAGAGGGATTCCAACGTCCTGACTTTC. Its translation: CASSIQRDSNVLTF.

The chain employs TRBV18 and TRBJ2-5; 8 nucleotides match TRBD1. V lost 1 base, J lost 4 bases, and 14 bases stayed unmatched. This CDR3 is built from 18 residues. Germline-derived CDR1 and CDR2 are KGHSH and LQKENI. The CDR3 region has the DNA TGTGCCAGCTCACCACGGTCGAGCCCCAGGGGGCGGGGAGAGACCCAGTACTTC. Translated, it gives CASSPRSSPRGRGETQYF.

The rearrangement uses TRBV27 and TRBJ1-2; maybe TRBD1 (5 bases). The CDR3 totals 12 residues. V was pared by 9 bases and J by 3 bases, with 11 bases between. CDR1 and CDR2 from the germline V gene are MNHEY and SMNVEV (reference sequence). CDR3 sequence: CASGDSYYGYTF. In nucleotides, the CDR3 is TGTGCCAGTGGAGACAGCTACTATGGCTACACCTTC.

The V gene is TRBV2, the J gene TRBJ2-1; D remains ambiguous. The CDR3 contains 13 residues. Trimming took off 3 bases at V and 10 bases at J, with 13 bases between the two ends. Germline-derived CDR1 and CDR2 are SNHLY and FYNNEI. The CDR3 sequence: CASSENRAWEQFF. The CDR3 nucleotides are TGTGCCAGCAGTGAGAACCGAGCTTGGGAGCAGTTCTTC.

The chain employs TRBV2 and TRBJ2-7; D is ambiguous. Germline-derived CDR1 and CDR2 are SNHLY and FYNNEI. This CDR3 comprises 11 residues. V gave up 5 bases and J gave up 4 bases, with 6 bases separating them. The CDR3 region is CASSIVYEQYF. The DNA for the CDR3 is TGTGCCAGCAGTATAGTATACGAGCAGTACTTC.

The DNA of the CDR3 is TGTGCCAGCAGTTTAAGGGGTACTGAGCAGTTCTTC. Translation gives CASSLRGTEQFF. The genes are TRBV12-3 or TRBV12-4 and TRBJ2-1, with D possibly matching TRBD1 (5 bases). The CDR3 runs 12 residues. V was clipped by 2 bases and J by 9 bases, with 8 bases between them.

This rearrangement joins TRBV9 to TRBJ1-1; no definite D call. Trimming left V 4 bases short and J 1 base short, with 11 bases between. The CDR3 covers 14 residues. The germline V gene has CDR1 SGDLS and CDR2 YYNGEE. CDR3 sequence reads: CASSQLGRNTEAFF. CDR3 in DNA: TGTGCCAGCAGCCAGCTTGGAAGGAACACTGAAGCTTTCTTT.

The chain's CDR3 is CSARGSNEQFF. In DNA, the CDR3 is TGCAGTGCTAGAGGGAGCAATGAGCAGTTCTTC. The V gene is TRBV20-1, the J gene TRBJ2-1; D gene ambiguous. There are 11 residues in the CDR3. Germline V gene lookup returns CDR1 DFQATT and CDR2 SNEGSKA (reference sequence). The V end lost 1 base, the J end lost 6 bases, and 4 bases lay between the germline ends.

This chain uses TRBV7-9 with TRBJ1-5, with D maybe TRBD1 (5 bases). This CDR3 is built from 16 residues. CDR1 SEHNR and CDR2 FQNEAQ come from the germline V gene (reference sequence). V lost 1 base and J lost 4, with 14 bases in between. The CDR3 loop is CASSLGVGQFNQPQHF. CDR3 nucleotides: TGTGCCAGCAGCTTAGGAGTGGGGCAGTTTAATCAGCCCCAGCATTTT.

This chain uses TRBV5-1 with TRBJ1-2; the match to TRBD1 covers 8 bases. The V gene end was trimmed by 4 bases and the J gene end by 4 bases; junction bases not matched to a gene: 6. CDR3 length: 14 amino acids. The germline CDR1 and CDR2 sequences are SGHRS and YFSETQ. CDR3 DNA sequence: TGCGCCAGCAGCCCGGACAGGGTGGCCTATGGCTACACCTTC. As protein: CASSPDRVAYGYTF. The full variable domain, rest sourced from reference TRBV5-1 and TRBJ1-2, is KAGVTQTPRYLIKTRGQQVTLSCSPISGHRSVSWYQQTPGQGLQFLFEYFSETQRNKGNFPGRFSGRQFSNSRSEMNVSTLELGDSALYLCASSPDRVAYGYTFGSGTRLTVV.

This sequence joins TRBV3-1 and TRBJ2-3; 8 nucleotides line up with TRBD2. Germline loops: CDR1 LGHDT, CDR2 YNNKEL (reference sequence). After removal of 3 bases from V and 6 bases from J, the junction contained 14 bases not matched to a gene. The CDR3 totals 17 residues. The DNA for the CDR3 is TGTGCCAGCAGCCAGCCTTTAGGAGCGGGAGAGTGGGATACGCAGTATTTT. As protein: CASSQPLGAGEWDTQYF.

The J gene is TRBJ2-7, the V gene TRBV28, with D perhaps matching TRBD1 (6 bases). The germline V gene encodes CDR1 MDHEN and CDR2 SYDVKM. The CDR3 runs to 13 residues. V lost 4 bases and J lost 5, with 12 bases in between. CDR3 in amino acids: CASSSPGTNEQYF. For the CDR3, the DNA is TGTGCCAGCAGTTCGCCCGGGACAAACGAGCAGTACTTC.

This clonotype was seen a single time. This chain joins TRBV30 and TRBJ1-2, with a tentative D call TRBD1 (5 bases). Between the trimmed V and J ends, which lost 1 base and 2 bases, there was a span of 11 bases. This CDR3 comprises 14 residues. Germline CDR1 GTSNPN, CDR2 SVGIG (reference sequence). CDR3 residues: CAWSGGFVNYGYTF. DNA of the CDR3: TGTGCCTGGAGTGGGGGGTTCGTCAACTATGGCTACACCTTC.

The chain is built from TRBV2 and TRBJ2-7; the match to TRBD2 covers 10 bases. Germline values: CDR1 SNHLY, CDR2 FYNNEI. V was pared by 4 bases and J by 6 bases, with 6 bases of the junction left unmatched. The CDR3 has 14 residues. This chain's CDR3 is CASSVTSGNGEQYF. CDR3 bases: TGTGCCAGCAGTGTTACTAGCGGGAATGGCGAGCAGTACTTC.

The CDR3 spells CASSPPGVYEQYF. The DNA for the CDR3 is TGTGCCAGCAGCCCCCCCGGGGTGTACGAGCAGTACTTC. This sequence joins TRBV13 and TRBJ2-7, with D possibly matching TRBD2 (5 bases). Trimming left V 5 bases short and J 4 bases short, with 12 bases between. CDR3 length: 13 residues. The germline V gene encodes CDR1 PRHDT and CDR2 FYEKMQ (reference sequence).

The chain has TRBV5-1 and TRBJ2-7, with D hard to call. Trimming pared 2 bases from V and 6 bases from J, leaving 12 bases between. The CDR3 is 13 amino acids. Germline assignment: CDR1 SGHRS and CDR2 YFSETQ. The DNA of the CDR3 is TGCGCCAGCAGCTTCTTGGCGGAAACCGAGCAGTACTTC. It translates to CASSFLAETEQYF.

This chain links TRBV6-7 with TRBJ2-2, with TRBD2 identical over 10 bases. TRBV6-7 falls under the ORF class, with uncertain function. The CDR3 is made up of 24 amino acids. The V and J ends lost 0 bases and 1 base, in that order; junction bases with no gene match: 23. The CDR3 protein is CASSYSIMQGSSSGSVWNTGELFF. The CDR3 DNA reads as TGTGCCAGCAGTTACTCGATAATGCAGGGGTCGTCTAGCGGGAGTGTGTGGAACACCGGGGAGCTGTTTTTT.

The chain links TRBV27 to TRBJ1-2; 11 bases agree with TRBD1. The CDR3 runs to 14 residues. V trimming: 5 bases; J trimming: 6 bases; junction bases outside the gene matches: 5. Germline V CDR1 and CDR2: MNHEY, SMNVEV (reference sequence). Here the CDR3 DNA reads TGTGCCAGCAGTGCCGGGACAGGGGGGGATGGCTACACCTTC. Protein sequence: CASSAGTGGDGYTF.

The DNA of the CDR3 is TGTGCCAGCAGCGGGGGGAGTGGTACGCAGTATTTT. Protein product: CASSGGSGTQYF. The V and J genes are TRBV7-9 and TRBJ2-3, with D possibly matching TRBD2 (6 bases). Trimming left V 5 bases short and J 8 bases short, with 11 bases between. The CDR3 loop spans 12 amino acids. Germline V CDR1 and CDR2: SEHNR, FQNEAQ (reference sequence).

The chain links TRBV30 to TRBJ2-7, with D maybe TRBD2 (5 bases). The CDR3 runs 16 residues. Germline-derived CDR1 and CDR2 are GTSNPN and SVGIG (reference sequence). Trimming stripped 2 bases from V and 4 bases from J, with 21 bases between. The CDR3 DNA is TGTGCCTGGAGTCCGCCGATAGGGTCGACTATTTACGAGCAGTACTTC. Protein sequence: CAWSPPIGSTIYEQYF.